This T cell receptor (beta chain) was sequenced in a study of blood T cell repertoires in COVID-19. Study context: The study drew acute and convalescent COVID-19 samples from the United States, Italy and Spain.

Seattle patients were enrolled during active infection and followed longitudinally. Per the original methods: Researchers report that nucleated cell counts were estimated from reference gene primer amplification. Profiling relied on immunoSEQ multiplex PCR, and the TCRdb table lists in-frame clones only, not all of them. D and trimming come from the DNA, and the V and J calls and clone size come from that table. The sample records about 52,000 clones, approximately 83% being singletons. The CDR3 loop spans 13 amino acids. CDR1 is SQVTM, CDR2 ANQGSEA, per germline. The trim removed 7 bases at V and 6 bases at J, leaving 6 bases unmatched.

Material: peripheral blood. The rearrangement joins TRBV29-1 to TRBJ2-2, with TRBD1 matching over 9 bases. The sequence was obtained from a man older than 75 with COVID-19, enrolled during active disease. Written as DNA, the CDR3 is TGCAGCGCCCGGACAGGGGATGCCGGGGAGCTGTTTTTT. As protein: CSARTGDAGELFF.